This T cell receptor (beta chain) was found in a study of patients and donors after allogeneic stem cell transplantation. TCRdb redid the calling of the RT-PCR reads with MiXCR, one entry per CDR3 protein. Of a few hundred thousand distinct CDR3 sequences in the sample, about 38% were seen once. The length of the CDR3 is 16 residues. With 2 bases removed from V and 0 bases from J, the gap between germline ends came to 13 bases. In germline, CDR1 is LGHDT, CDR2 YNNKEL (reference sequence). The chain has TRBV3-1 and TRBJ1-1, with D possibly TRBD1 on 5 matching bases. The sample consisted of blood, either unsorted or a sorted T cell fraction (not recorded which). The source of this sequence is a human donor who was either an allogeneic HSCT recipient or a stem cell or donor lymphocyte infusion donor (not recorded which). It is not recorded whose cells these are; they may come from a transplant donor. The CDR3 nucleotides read TGTGCCAGCAGCCAACGACGGGGCCCGATGAACACTGAAGCTTTCTTT. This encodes CASSQRRGPMNTEAFF.